This T cell receptor beta chain was sequenced for a study of regulatory T cells in long-lasting Graves disease. The CDR3 is 14 residues long. Trimming removed 0 bases from V and 6 bases from J, with 12 bases in between. Time point here: newly diagnosed GD, antithyroid drugs for less than 3 months. RNA extracted from PBMCs served as the sequencing template. Both iRepertoire HTBI primers and Arm-PCR of CDR3 regions were used to build the TCR beta libraries. TCRdb analysed the multiplex PCR reads with MiXCR anew, one entry per CDR3 protein. The sample lists roughly 510,000 distinct CDR3 sequences; approximately 16% were seen once. The sample holds many counts of this clonotype. No antigen is known for it. Study conclusions and caveats: Relative to new patients (966), persistent patients exhibited greater sharing of public clonotypes (about 3,000).

The same data also contributed to another study, on T cells in Graves' hyperthyroidism and ophthalmopathy.

The gene calls are TRBV12-3 or TRBV12-4 and TRBJ2-7; a weak D match, TRBD2 (6 bases). The sequencing here drew on peripheral blood mononuclear cells (PBMCs), taken at new diagnosis, from a patient treated with antithyroid drugs. The clonotype was recovered from a man younger than 35 with Graves disease. The CDR3 coding sequence is TGTGCCAGCAGTTTAGCGCGGGATTTCGTCGAGCAGTACTTC. Its translation is CASSLARDFVEQYF.